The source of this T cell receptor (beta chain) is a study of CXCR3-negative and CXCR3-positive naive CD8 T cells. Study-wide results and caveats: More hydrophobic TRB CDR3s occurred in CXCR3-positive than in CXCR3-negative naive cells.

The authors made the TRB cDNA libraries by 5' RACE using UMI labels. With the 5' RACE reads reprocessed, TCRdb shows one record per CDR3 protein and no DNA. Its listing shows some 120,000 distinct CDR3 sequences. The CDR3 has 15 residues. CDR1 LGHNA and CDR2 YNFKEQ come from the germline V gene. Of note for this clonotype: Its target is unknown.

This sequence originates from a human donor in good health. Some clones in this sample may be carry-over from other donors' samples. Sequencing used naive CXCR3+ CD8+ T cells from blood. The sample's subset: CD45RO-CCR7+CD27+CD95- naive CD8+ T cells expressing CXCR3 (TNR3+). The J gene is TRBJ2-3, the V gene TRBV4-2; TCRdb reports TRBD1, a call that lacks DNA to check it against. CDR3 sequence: CASSQENRATDTQYF.